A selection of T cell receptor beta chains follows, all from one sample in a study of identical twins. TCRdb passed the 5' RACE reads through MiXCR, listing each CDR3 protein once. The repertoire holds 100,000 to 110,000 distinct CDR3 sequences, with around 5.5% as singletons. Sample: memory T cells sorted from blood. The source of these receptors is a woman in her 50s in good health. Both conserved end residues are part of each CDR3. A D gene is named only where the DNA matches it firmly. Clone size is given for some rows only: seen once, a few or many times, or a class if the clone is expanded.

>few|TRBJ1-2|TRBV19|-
CASSKRDQGLHGYTF
TGTGCCAGTAGTAAACGGGACCAGGGGCTACACGGCTACACCTTC
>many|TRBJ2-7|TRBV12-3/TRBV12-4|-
CASSDWGQDYEQYF
TGTGCCAGCAGTGACTGGGGGCAGGACTACGAGCAGTACTTC
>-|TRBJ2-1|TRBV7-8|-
CASSLDPNLYNEQFF
TGTGCCAGCAGCTTAGACCCCAACCTCTACAATGAGCAGTTCTTC
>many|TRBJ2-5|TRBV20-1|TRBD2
CSALSGSFETQYF
TGCAGTGCTCTTAGCGGGAGTTTCGAGACCCAGTACTTC
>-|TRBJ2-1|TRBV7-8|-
CASSLDGNEQFF
TGTGCCAGCAGCTTAGACGGGAATGAGCAGTTCTTC
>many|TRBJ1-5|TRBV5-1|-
CASSLGTYNQPQHF
TGCGCCAGCAGCTTAGGGACTTACAATCAGCCCCAGCATTTT
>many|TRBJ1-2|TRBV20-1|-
CSASEPGWSYGYTF
TGCAGTGCTAGCGAACCGGGGTGGAGCTATGGCTACACCTTC
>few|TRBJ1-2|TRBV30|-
CASPRFRGGYTF
TGTGCCTCCCCCCGGTTCCGGGGCGGCTACACCTTC
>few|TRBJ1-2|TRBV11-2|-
CASSLDDLPNYGYTF
TGTGCCAGCAGCTTAGATGACCTTCCTAACTATGGCTACACCTTC
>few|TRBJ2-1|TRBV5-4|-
CASSFTGNEQFF
TGTGCCAGCAGCTTCACGGGGAATGAGCAGTTCTTC
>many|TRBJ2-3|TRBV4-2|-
CASSPRTSTDTQYF
TGTGCCAGCAGCCCTAGGACTAGCACAGATACGCAGTATTTT
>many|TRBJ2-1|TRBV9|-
CASSVRELGDEQFF
TGTGCCAGCAGCGTACGGGAGTTAGGCGATGAGCAGTTCTTC
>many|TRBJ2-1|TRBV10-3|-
CAISGYNEQFF
TGTGCCATCAGCGGCTACAATGAGCAGTTCTTC
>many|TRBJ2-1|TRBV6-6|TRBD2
CASSYSGIAGGIYNEQFF
TGTGCCAGCAGTTACTCTGGTATAGCGGGAGGGATCTACAATGAGCAGTTCTTC
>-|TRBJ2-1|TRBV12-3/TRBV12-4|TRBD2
CASSPRPPSGTAYNEQFF
TGTGCCAGCAGCCCAAGGCCCCCTAGCGGTACAGCCTACAATGAGCAGTTCTTC
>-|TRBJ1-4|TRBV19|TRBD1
CASSLSGTGPNEKLFF
TGTGCCAGTAGTCTGTCCGGGACAGGGCCTAATGAAAAACTGTTTTTT
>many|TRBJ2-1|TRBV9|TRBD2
CASSPTLAGAGEQFF
TGTGCCAGCAGCCCCACCCTAGCGGGAGCGGGTGAGCAGTTCTTC
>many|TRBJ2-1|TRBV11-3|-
CASSLDPRVAASYNEQFF
TGTGCCAGCAGCTTAGACCCTAGGGTAGCGGCCTCCTACAATGAGCAGTTCTTC
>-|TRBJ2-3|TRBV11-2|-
CASSPQTRSTDTQFF
TGTGCCAGCAGCCCCCAGACTCGAAGCACAGATACGCAGTTTTTT
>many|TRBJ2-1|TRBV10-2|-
CASSGSDEQFF
TGCGCCAGCAGTGGGTCGGATGAGCAGTTCTTC
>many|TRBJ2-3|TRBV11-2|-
CASSPWREDTQYF
TGTGCCAGCAGCCCGTGGAGAGAGGATACGCAGTATTTT
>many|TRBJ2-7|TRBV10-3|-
CAIKGAYEQYF
TGTGCCATCAAGGGAGCCTACGAGCAGTACTTC
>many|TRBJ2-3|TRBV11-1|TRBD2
CASSLVIAGGTDTQYF
TGTGCCAGCAGCTTAGTAATAGCGGGAGGAACAGATACGCAGTATTTT
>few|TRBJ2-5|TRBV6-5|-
CASSPRQVVGETQYF
TGTGCCAGCAGCCCCCGACAGGTCGTAGGAGAGACCCAGTACTTC
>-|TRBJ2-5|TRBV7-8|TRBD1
CASSFRTGGPQETQYF
TGTGCCAGCAGCTTTAGGACAGGGGGCCCCCAAGAGACCCAGTACTTC
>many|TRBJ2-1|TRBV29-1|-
CSISTFNKPNEQFF
TGCAGCATCTCGACTTTCAACAAACCCAATGAGCAGTTCTTC
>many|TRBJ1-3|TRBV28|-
CASTRWGRSKDTIYF
TGTGCCAGCACCCGCTGGGGCAGGTCTAAGGACACCATATATTTT
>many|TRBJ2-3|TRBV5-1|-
CASSIGGTDTQYF
TGCGCCAGCAGCATCGGTGGGACAGATACGCAGTATTTT
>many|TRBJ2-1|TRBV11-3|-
CASSLDYKVHF
TGTGCCAGCAGCTTAGACTATAAGGTCCATTTC
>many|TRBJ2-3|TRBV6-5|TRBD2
CASSRGLAGGTDTQYF
TGTGCCAGCAGCCGAGGACTAGCGGGAGGCACAGATACGCAGTATTTT
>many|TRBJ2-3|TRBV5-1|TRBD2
CASSPARGSRPDTQYF
TGCGCCAGCAGCCCCGCTCGCGGGAGTCGTCCAGATACGCAGTATTTT
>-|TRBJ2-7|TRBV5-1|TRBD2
CASSSSGLAASYEQYF
TGCGCCAGCAGCTCATCGGGACTAGCGGCCTCCTACGAGCAGTACTTC
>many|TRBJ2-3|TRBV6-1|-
CASSSPLFGRGRPWEDTQYF
TGTGCCAGCAGTTCCCCACTGTTTGGCAGGGGCCGTCCCTGGGAGGATACGCAGTATTTT
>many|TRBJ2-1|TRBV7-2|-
CASSPLGSGNEQFF
TGTGCCAGCAGCCCGCTCGGTAGCGGCAATGAGCAGTTCTTC
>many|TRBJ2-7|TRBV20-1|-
CSAQPDTLYEQYF
TGCAGTGCTCAACCGGACACCCTCTACGAGCAGTACTTC
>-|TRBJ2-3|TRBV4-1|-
CASSQPTRSGDTQYF
TGCGCCAGCAGCCAACCTACCCGGAGTGGGGATACGCAGTATTTT
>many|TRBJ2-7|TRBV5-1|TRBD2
CASSLSSGSALEQYF
TGCGCCAGCAGCTTGTCTAGCGGGAGCGCCCTTGAGCAGTACTTC
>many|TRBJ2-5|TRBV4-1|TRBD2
CASSQETSGRVGETQYF
TGCGCCAGCAGCCAAGAGACTAGCGGGAGGGTGGGAGAGACCCAGTACTTC
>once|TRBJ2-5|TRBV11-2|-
CASSLDWAGSQYF
TGTGCCAGCAGCTTAGATTGGGCAGGGTCCCAGTACTTC
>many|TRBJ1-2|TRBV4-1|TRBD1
CASSQLHGQGFGGYTF
TGCGCCAGCAGCCAACTTCATGGACAGGGTTTTGGAGGCTACACCTTC
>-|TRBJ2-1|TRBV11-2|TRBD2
CASHHIKSGTPSNEQFF
TGTGCCAGCCACCATATCAAAAGCGGGACCCCATCCAATGAGCAGTTCTTC